This TCR beta chain emerged from a study of T cell repertoires in cytomegalovirus infection. About the study: Newly reported HLA-C-restricted and thoroughly characterized HLA-B-restricted CMV epitopes were employed. Indications came from public TCR beta signatures; they pointed to CMV infection and to a matching HLA type. General study findings and limits: Ex vivo, HLA-C-restricted CMV-specific TCR beta clonotypes prevailed over the rest of the response. Using cumulative public TCR beta family frequency, the authors identified those who carried CMV together with the relevant HLA.

TCRdb itself ran the reads through MiXCR, one entry per CDR3 protein. The table shows 300,000 to 400,000 distinct CDR3 sequences, with 20% to 25% occurring only once. The length of the CDR3 is 14 residues. Trimming took 6 bases from V and 0 from J, leaving 10 bases between them. Concerning this clonotype itself: What it binds is not known.

Specimen: cultured PBMCs, collected from culture after CMV antigen stimulation. V is TRBV12-3 or TRBV12-4 and J is TRBJ2-3, with unresolved D. The TCR was taken from a human donor in good health (CMV status not recorded). Some clones in this sample may be carry-over from other donors' samples. This CDR3 is CASSPRESTDTQYF. The CDR3 nucleotides are TGTGCCAGCAGCCCCAGAGAAAGCACAGATACGCAGTATTTT.